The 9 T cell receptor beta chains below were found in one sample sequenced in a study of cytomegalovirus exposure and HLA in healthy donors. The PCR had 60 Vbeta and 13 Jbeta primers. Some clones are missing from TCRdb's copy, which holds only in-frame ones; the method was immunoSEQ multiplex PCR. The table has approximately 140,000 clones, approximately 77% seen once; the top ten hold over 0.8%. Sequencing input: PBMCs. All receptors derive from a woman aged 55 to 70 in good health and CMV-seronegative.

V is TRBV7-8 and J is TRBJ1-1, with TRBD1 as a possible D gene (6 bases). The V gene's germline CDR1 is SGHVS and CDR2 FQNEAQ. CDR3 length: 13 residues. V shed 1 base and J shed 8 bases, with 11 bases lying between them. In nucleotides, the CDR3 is TGTGCCAGCAGCTTAGGGACAGTTAGAGAAGCTTTCTTT. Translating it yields CASSLGTVREAFF.

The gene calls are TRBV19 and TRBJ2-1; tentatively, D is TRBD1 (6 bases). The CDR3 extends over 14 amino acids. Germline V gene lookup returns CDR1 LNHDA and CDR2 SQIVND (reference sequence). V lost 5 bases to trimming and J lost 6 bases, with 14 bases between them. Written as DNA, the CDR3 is TGTGCCAGTAGTTCCCAGGGGAGAAGCAATGAGCAGTTCTTC. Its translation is CASSSQGRSNEQFF.

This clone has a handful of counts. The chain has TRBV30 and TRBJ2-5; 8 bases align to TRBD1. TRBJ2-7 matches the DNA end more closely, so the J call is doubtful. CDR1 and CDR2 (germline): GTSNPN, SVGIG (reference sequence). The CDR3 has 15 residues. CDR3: CAWSTRQGSTYEQYF. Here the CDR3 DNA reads TGTGCCTGGAGTACCCGACAGGGGAGTACCTACGAGCAGTACTTC.

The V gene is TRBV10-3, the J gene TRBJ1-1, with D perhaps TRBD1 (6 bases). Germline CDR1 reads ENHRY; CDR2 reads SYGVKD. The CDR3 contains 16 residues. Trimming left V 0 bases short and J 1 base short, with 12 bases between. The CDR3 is CAISESLGGRNTEAFF. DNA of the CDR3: TGTGCCATCAGTGAGTCGCTCGGGGGGCGGAACACTGAAGCTTTCTTT.

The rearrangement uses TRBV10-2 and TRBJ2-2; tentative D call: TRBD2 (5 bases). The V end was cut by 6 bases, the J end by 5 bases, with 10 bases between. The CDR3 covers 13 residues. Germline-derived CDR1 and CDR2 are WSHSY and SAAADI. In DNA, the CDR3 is TGCGCCAGCAGGGAGGCGCGGACCGGGGAGCTGTTTTTT. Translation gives CASREARTGELFF.

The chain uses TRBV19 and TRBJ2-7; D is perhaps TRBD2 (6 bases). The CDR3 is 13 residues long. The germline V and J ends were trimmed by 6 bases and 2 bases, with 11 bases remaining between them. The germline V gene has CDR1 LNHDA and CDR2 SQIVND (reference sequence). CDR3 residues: CASSSGLAYEQYF. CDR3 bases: TGTGCCAGTAGCTCGGGACTCGCCTACGAGCAGTACTTC. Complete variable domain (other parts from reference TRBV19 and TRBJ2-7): DGGITQSPKYLFRKEGQNVTLSCEQNLNHDAMYWYRQDPGQGLRLIYYSQIVNDFQKGDIAEGYSVSREKKESFPLTVTSAQKNPTAFYLCASSSGLAYEQYFGPGTRLTVT.

CDR3 protein: CASSLPGQGSDTGELFF. In DNA, the CDR3 is TGTGCCAGCAGCTTACCAGGACAGGGGAGCGACACCGGGGAGCTGTTTTTT. The chain has TRBV7-6 and TRBJ2-2; 9 nucleotides align to TRBD1. Per germline, CDR1 SGHVS and CDR2 FNYEAQ. V gave up 2 bases and J gave up 3 bases; unmatched junction bases: 7. This CDR3 has 17 amino acids. Combining the CDR3 with reference TRBV7-6 and TRBJ2-2 gives the whole variable domain GAGVSQSPRYKVTKRGQDVALRCDPISGHVSLYWYRQALGQGPEFLTYFNYEAQQDKSGLPNDRFSAERPEGSISTLTIQRTEQRDSAMYRCASSLPGQGSDTGELFFGEGSRLTVL.

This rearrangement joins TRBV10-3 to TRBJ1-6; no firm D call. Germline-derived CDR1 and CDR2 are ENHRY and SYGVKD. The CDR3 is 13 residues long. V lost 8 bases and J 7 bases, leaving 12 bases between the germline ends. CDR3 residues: CAISVDNNSPLHF. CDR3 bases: TGTGCCATCTCTGTAGACAACAATTCACCCCTCCACTTT.

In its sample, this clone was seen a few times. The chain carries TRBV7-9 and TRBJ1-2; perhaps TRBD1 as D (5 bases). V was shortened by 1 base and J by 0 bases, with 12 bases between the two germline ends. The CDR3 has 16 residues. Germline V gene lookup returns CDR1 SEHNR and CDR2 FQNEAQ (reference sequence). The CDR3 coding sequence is TGTGCCAGCAGCTTAGAGGCGACAGCCCCTAACTATGGCTACACCTTC. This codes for CASSLEATAPNYGYTF.